This T cell receptor (beta chain) was documented in a study of shared clonotypes between healthy human individuals. Naivety among CD8 cells was defined by CD45RO negativity and positive CCR7 selection, thereby excluding terminally differentiated effector memory CD45RA+ cells. The CDR3 is 13 amino acids. The germline V and J ends were trimmed by 8 bases and 7 bases, with 15 bases remaining between them. The germline V gene has CDR1 LNHDA and CDR2 SQIVND (reference sequence). The assay was immunoSEQ multiplex PCR, and TCRdb's table has in-frame clones only and misses some. The repertoire has 600,000 or so clones, 85% to 95% of them found once; the top ten carry approximately 0.12%.

This chain links TRBV19 with TRBJ1-5; possibly TRBD1 for D (6 bases). Sequenced sample: naive CD8+ T cells sorted from blood. This receptor was obtained from a woman younger than 45 in good health. This CDR3 is CASEPGQFQPQHF. The DNA of the CDR3 is TGTGCCAGTGAGCCGGGACAATTCCAGCCCCAGCATTTT.